Below are 26 T cell receptor beta chains sequenced from a single sample in a study of cytomegalovirus exposure and HLA in healthy donors. With 60 Vbeta and 13 Jbeta primers, the PCR was carried out. Profiling relied on immunoSEQ multiplex PCR, and the TCRdb table lists in-frame clones only, not all of them. The sample lists some 79,000 clones, more than 50% occurring once. The sequencing sample was made of PBMCs. The receptors originated from a woman between 35 and 50 years old in good health and CMV-seropositive.

The chain joins TRBV19 to TRBJ2-7; 11 positions agree with TRBD2. Germline trimming cut 10 bases from V and 3 bases from J; bases unmatched to any gene: 14. In germline, CDR1 is LNHDA, CDR2 SQIVND (reference sequence). The CDR3 runs 16 residues. The CDR3 is CANPTTSGSCLYEQYF. The CDR3 DNA reads as TGTGCCAACCCGACTACTAGCGGGAGTTGCCTCTACGAGCAGTACTTC.

V gene TRBV29-1 combines with J gene TRBJ2-2, with 8 positions matching TRBD1. Trimming removed 0 bases from V and 4 bases from J; junction bases left unmatched: 7. The CDR3 contains 16 residues. Germline CDR1 is SQVTM and CDR2 is ANQGSEA. CDR3 region: CSVEDTGTGGTGELFF. The CDR3 DNA follows: TGCAGCGTTGAAGATACGGGGACAGGAGGCACCGGGGAGCTGTTTTTT.

This clone was picked up a small number of times. Here the CDR3 reads CASSPSIRTSGRAPYEQYF. CDR3 nucleotides: TGTGCCAGCTCACCATCTATCCGGACTAGCGGGAGGGCCCCCTACGAGCAGTACTTC. This chain connects TRBV18 to TRBJ2-7; 15 bases map to TRBD2. The germline V gene has CDR1 KGHSH and CDR2 LQKENI. The CDR3 runs 19 residues. The V gene end was trimmed by 2 bases and the J gene end by 2 bases; junction bases not matched to a gene: 10.

The V gene is TRBV2, the J gene TRBJ2-3; the match to TRBD2 covers 11 bases. In germline, CDR1 is SNHLY, CDR2 FYNNEI. This CDR3 contains 17 residues. The J segment lost 5 bases and the V segment lost 5 bases, leaving 12 bases of the junction unmatched. CDR3 sequence (DNA): TGTGCCAGCAGTCTGTTAGCGGGAGGGCCGACGGGAGATACGCAGTATTTT. Protein sequence: CASSLLAGGPTGDTQYF.

The rearrangement joins TRBV30 to TRBJ1-2; D is unclear. The germline gives CDR1 GTSNPN, CDR2 SVGIG (reference sequence). The ends were cut back, 0 bases at V and 4 bases at J, with 12 bases in the middle. The CDR3 is 14 residues long. The CDR3: CAWSVGAFGYGYTF. The DNA of the CDR3 is TGTGCCTGGAGTGTGGGAGCTTTCGGCTATGGCTACACCTTC.

This clone occurred a few times. The rearrangement joins TRBV28 to TRBJ2-1; possible D gene TRBD2, 6 bases. Trimming left V 4 bases short and J 8 bases short, with 18 bases between. Germline lookup yields CDR1 MDHEN and CDR2 SYDVKM. CDR3 size: 15 residues. The CDR3 bases are TGTGCCAGCAGTTCCGGGGGACTCCGGGGCGATGAGCAGTTCTTC. Its translation: CASSSGGLRGDEQFF.

In the case of this clone: Its ends do not fully match the called genes, so a read error is possible. The chain has TRBV11-1 and TRBJ2-7; 7 bases agree with TRBD2. Per the germline V gene, CDR1 is SGHAT and CDR2 is FQDESV (reference sequence). This CDR3 contains 15 residues. CDR3 in DNA: TGTGCCGGCAGCGATCTAGCGGCAGCCTCCTACGAGCAGTACTTC. This codes for CAGSDLAAASYEQYF.

The gene calls are TRBV28 and TRBJ2-7; 10 bases agree with TRBD2. The CDR3 contains 15 residues. V lost 3 bases, J lost 4 bases, and 6 bases stayed unmatched. From germline, CDR1 is MDHEN and CDR2 SYDVKM. CDR3 bases: TGTGCCAGCAGTTTTCCGGCTAGCGGGAGATACGAGCAGTACTTC. It specifies CASSFPASGRYEQYF.

The V call is TRBV20-1, the J call TRBJ2-7, with D perhaps TRBD1 (6 bases). The germline V gene encodes CDR1 DFQATT and CDR2 SNEGSKA (reference sequence). With 5 bases removed from V and 8 bases from J, the gap between germline ends came to 13 bases. This CDR3 is 11 amino acids long. The CDR3, as DNA: TGCAGTGCTGGACACAGGGAACAGCAGTACTTC. This codes for CSAGHREQQYF.

This clone showed up just a few times. V gene TRBV28 combines with J gene TRBJ2-7, with 13 bases that match TRBD2. J was trimmed by 2 bases and V by 8 bases; bases with no gene match: 3. CDR3 length: 14 amino acids. The germline CDR1 and CDR2 sequences are MDHEN and SYDVKM. The CDR3 bases are TGTGCCAGCTGGGGACTAGCGGGAACCTACGAGCAGTACTTC. It encodes CASWGLAGTYEQYF.

The chain is built from TRBV5-1 and TRBJ2-3; 7 positions match TRBD1. The ends lost 5 bases at V and 4 bases at J; junction bases unmatched: 4. The CDR3 has 13 residues. Germline CDR1 and CDR2: SGHRS and YFSETQ. This CDR3 is CASSNQGADTQYF. The DNA for the CDR3 is TGCGCCAGCAGTAATCAGGGGGCAGATACGCAGTATTTT.

V usage is TRBV7-3 and J usage is TRBJ2-3; D is ambiguous. Between the trimmed V and J ends, which lost 4 bases and 0 bases, there was a span of 5 bases. There are 13 residues in the CDR3. Germline V lookup: CDR1 SGHTA, CDR2 FQGTGA. CDR3 DNA: TGTGCCAGCAGCTCCTATAGCACAGATACGCAGTATTTT. Amino acids: CASSSYSTDTQYF.

This sequence joins TRBV4-2 and TRBJ2-4, with D perhaps TRBD1 (6 bases). Germline-derived CDR1 and CDR2 are LGHNA and YNFKEQ. The CDR3 totals 15 residues. Trimming removed 1 base from V and 7 bases from J, with 14 bases in between. The CDR3 bases are TGTGCCAGCAGCCAAGGCCCAGGGGACACCAACATTCAGTACTTC. Encoded protein: CASSQGPGDTNIQYF.

The V call is TRBV2, the J call TRBJ1-1; D possibly corresponds to TRBD1 (6 bases). This CDR3 spans 16 amino acids. CDR1 is SNHLY and CDR2 is FYNNEI in the germline V gene. V lost 6 bases and J 2 bases, leaving 19 bases between the germline ends. CDR3 in amino acids: CASSALQGGENTEAFF. CDR3 sequence (DNA): TGTGCCAGCAGCGCGCTACAGGGAGGGGAAAACACTGAAGCTTTCTTT. The entire variable domain, with the rest obtained from reference TRBV2 and TRBJ1-1, is as follows: EPEVTQTPSHQVTQMGQEVILRCVPISNHLYFYWYRQILGQKVEFLVSFYNNEISEKSEIFDDQFSVERPDGSNFTLKIRSTKLEDSAMYFCASSALQGGENTEAFFGQGTRLTVV.

The chain is built from TRBV5-1 and TRBJ2-2; 9 bases line up with TRBD2. This CDR3 spans 22 amino acids. Germline V lookup: CDR1 SGHRS, CDR2 YFSETQ. Unmatched junction bases numbered 21, after V lost 3 bases and J lost 0 bases. CDR3 coding DNA: TGCGCCAGCAGCTCCCCGGACGGAATAGCGGGAGTGGGGGGGGCGAACACCGGGGAGCTGTTTTTT. It yields the protein CASSSPDGIAGVGGANTGELFF.

J is TRBJ2-2 and V is TRBV7-2, with 14 positions matching TRBD2. This CDR3 is 15 amino acids long. V shed 7 bases, J shed 7 bases, and the junction held 5 bases outside the gene matches. Per the germline V gene, CDR1 is SGHTA and CDR2 is FQGNSA. The CDR3 reads CASTPGLAGVGELFF. As DNA, the CDR3 is TGTGCCAGCACCCCGGGACTAGCGGGAGTCGGGGAGCTGTTTTTT.

The V call is TRBV7-9, the J call TRBJ1-5, with D uncertain. Looked up from germline, CDR1 is SEHNR and CDR2 is FQNEAQ (reference sequence). Trimming left V 5 bases short and J 0 bases short, with 5 bases between. The CDR3 has 13 residues. CDR3 amino acids: CASSQYSNQPQHF. The CDR3 nucleotides are TGTGCCAGCAGCCAGTATAGCAATCAGCCCCAGCATTTT.

This clone was seen a handful of times. This chain's CDR3 is CASSIRGGYGYTF. The CDR3 DNA sequence: TGTGCCAGCAGCATCCGGGGGGGCTATGGCTACACCTTC. This chain connects TRBV27 to TRBJ1-2, with D perhaps TRBD1 (5 bases). Germline loops: CDR1 MNHEY, CDR2 SMNVEV (reference sequence). This CDR3 has 13 amino acids. The ends were cut back, 6 bases at V and 4 bases at J, with 12 bases in the middle.

CDR3 nucleotides: TGTGCCAGCAGCGTAGGAGCGGATTCCTACAATGAGCAGTTCTTC. It is translated as CASSVGADSYNEQFF. This rearrangement joins TRBV9 to TRBJ2-1; perhaps TRBD2 as D (5 bases). Trimming shortened V by 0 bases and J by 1 base, and 8 bases separated the two germline ends. The CDR3 spans 15 residues. Germline-derived CDR1 and CDR2 are SGDLS and YYNGEE.

The chain uses TRBV2 and TRBJ2-3, with 8 bases lining up with TRBD1. V shed 1 base, J shed 5 bases, and the junction held 2 bases outside the gene matches. The CDR3 totals 14 residues. The V gene's germline CDR1 is SNHLY and CDR2 FYNNEI. The CDR3 DNA is TGTGCCAGCAGTGAAGGACAGGGGCTAGATACGCAGTATTTT. Translation gives CASSEGQGLDTQYF.

The V gene is TRBV19, the J gene TRBJ2-1; 10 nucleotides agree with TRBD2. CDR1 LNHDA and CDR2 SQIVND come from the germline V gene (reference sequence). The CDR3 loop spans 15 amino acids. V trimming: 3 bases; J trimming: 7 bases; junction bases outside the gene matches: 6. CDR3 residues: CASSISSSGRNEQFF. DNA for the CDR3: TGTGCCAGTAGTATTAGCTCTAGCGGGAGAAATGAGCAGTTCTTC.

This clone was found once. Other DNA sequences in the same sample also yield this CDR3. The chain carries TRBV30 and TRBJ2-1; 11 nucleotides agree with TRBD1. V gave up 4 bases and J gave up 5 bases; unmatched junction bases: 4. CDR1 is GTSNPN and CDR2 is SVGIG in the germline V gene (reference sequence). This CDR3 contains 14 residues. The CDR3 DNA reads TGTGCCTGGACAGGGACAGGGGGGCACAATGAGCAGTTCTTC. It yields the protein CAWTGTGGHNEQFF.

The rearrangement joins TRBV7-2 to TRBJ2-7; 10 bases match TRBD2. The CDR3 runs to 16 residues. V lost 2 bases, J lost 5 bases, and 9 bases stayed unmatched. Germline loops: CDR1 SGHTA, CDR2 FQGNSA. As DNA, the CDR3 is TGTGCCAGCAGCTTAATGTACGCTAGCGGGAGTAACGAGCAGTACTTC. This sequence encodes CASSLMYASGSNEQYF.

The chain employs TRBV6-6 and TRBJ2-7; no clear D. This CDR3 is 12 amino acids long. In germline, CDR1 is MNHNY, CDR2 SVGAGI (reference sequence). The V and J ends lost 7 bases and 0 bases respectively, with 7 bases between them. CDR3 sequence reads: CASKTVSYEQYF. In DNA form, the CDR3 reads TGTGCCAGCAAAACAGTCTCCTACGAGCAGTACTTC.

This chain links TRBV6-6 with TRBJ1-1; 7 nucleotides agree with TRBD1. Losses at the gene ends were 4 bases for V and 6 bases for J; bases not matched to a gene: 5. The CDR3 is 13 amino acids. The germline V gene has CDR1 MNHNY and CDR2 SVGAGI (reference sequence). CDR3 sequence (DNA): TGTGCCAGCAGTTCGACAGGGCGGGCTGAAGCTTTCTTT. Translation: CASSSTGRAEAFF.

J is TRBJ2-5 and V is TRBV6-6, with TRBD1 matching 8 bases. The CDR3 has 16 amino acids. Germline trimming cut 0 bases from V and 5 bases from J; bases unmatched to any gene: 8. The germline V gene encodes CDR1 MNHNY and CDR2 SVGAGI (reference sequence). In nucleotides, the CDR3 is TGTGCCAGCAGTTACTCAAGGACAGGGTCTGGGGAGACCCAGTACTTC. Its translation: CASSYSRTGSGETQYF.